The subject of this entry is one T cell receptor beta chain. The specificity of this receptor is unknown. Base quality data are lacking; no much larger clone is found one base away. The library was made by the immunoSEQ multiplex PCR assay. A mixture of 60 forward primers for TCR Vbeta segments and 13 reverse primers for TCR Jbeta segments was used in the multiplex PCR. The CDR3 region of rearranged TCR beta genes was amplified from genomic DNA with a multiplex PCR assay. On the Illumina HiSeq System, the amplified TCR beta libraries were sequenced as 87-base-pair reads. The paper's data handling went like this. A later analysis tallied approximately 87 million unique TCR beta chains across the 666 repertoires, and approximately 12 million of those chains were shared by two or more donors. Raw reads were error-corrected and collapsed into unique sequences by a nearest-neighbor algorithm in which closely related sequences were merged to remove PCR and sequencing errors. Alignment of CDR3 sequences to IMGT reference sequences was used to assign V, D and J gene segments. For a sequence to be retained, a match of at least six nucleotides was required to both a V gene segment and a J gene segment. Rearrangements were called productive when the CDR3 lacked stop codons and stayed in frame with V and J; all others were non-productive. Following IMGT convention, CDR3 was defined as the stretch from the second conserved V-encoded cysteine up to the conserved J-encoded phenylalanine. The earlier analysis of roughly 590 of the donors excluded sequences that lacked an unambiguous match to a single V gene segment. An earlier analysis of a few hundred of the donors called V segments functional above 56.7% productive rearrangements and segregating when the between-donor standard deviation exceeded 5%. A statistical classification framework was built for diagnosing cytomegalovirus status from the catalog of TCR beta chain sequences. In a later analysis, TCR nucleotide sequences were compared against IMGT/GENE-DB human TR gene sequences so that V and J genes could be assigned. A later analysis assigned CDR3 sequences and most-parsimonious VDJ recombination scenarios with the TCRdist pipeline. In a later analysis, each TCR beta chain was defined by its CDR3 amino acid sequence together with its V-gene family, and reads without a unique V-gene family were excluded. A later analysis removed 550 to 650 highly shared, low-generation-probability nucleotide sequences to deal with suspected cross-contamination and a sequencing artifact. In a later analysis, a clonal expansion index was calculated for each public chain from normalized within-repertoire ranks of inferred template counts. Generation probabilities in a later analysis came from a VDJ recombination model fitted to out-of-frame rearrangements, and those results were checked against IGoR. In a later analysis, TCR-TCR, TCR-HLA and TCR-CMV co-occurrence was scored with hypergeometric tests, and a repertoire-size bias correction was applied to TCR pairs. To estimate false discovery rates, a later analysis permuted the HLA or CMV assignments 20 times. In a later analysis, co-occurring TCRs were grouped using DBSCAN, and TCRdist sequence similarity was added for clustering within HLA-allele-positive subsets. Repertoires with fewer than 30,000 or more than 120,000 public chains, plus five repertoires with anomalous nucleotide sharing, were excluded from co-occurrence clustering. TCRdb mirrors the immuneACCESS table, restricted to in-frame sequences. Some clones are absent from its copies; in checked studies, under half trace to an unresolved V gene, and the reason for the others is unknown. The V and J calls and the clone size are those of that table, but D and trimming were determined from the DNA. This sample gives about 87,000 clones in total; about 68% of them show up just once. Around 22% of the sample rests with the top ten.

In total, roughly 670 healthy bone marrow donors made up the cohort. All cohort members were sampled while nominally healthy, although unrecorded immune exposures were likely present. The donor was CMV seropositive and belonged to the group of over 250 seropositive cohort members. A peripheral blood sample was provided by each donor, and peripheral blood mononuclear cells were used for TCR beta sequencing. The Qiagen DNeasy Blood Extraction Kit was used to extract genomic DNA from the blood cell samples. This sample was taken from a study of cytomegalovirus exposure and HLA in healthy donors (dated by TCRdb to the late 2010s). Some background on the complete study: An earlier analysis of some 550 of the donors reported approximately 290 Gb of sequence data and some 120 million unique TCR beta sequences from approximately 180 million T cells. Alongside the repertoire data, information on donor age, sex, ethnicity and CMV serostatus was compiled. To predict cytomegalovirus infection status, the study combined high-throughput TCR immunosequencing, statistical association of individual TCRs with disease status, and machine learning. The later analysis used no new phenotypic data to find candidate immune exposures, relying instead on TCR beta sequences and their occurrence across donors. An early release covering roughly 640 HLA-typed donors comprised about 320 gigabases of sequencing data and around 85 million unique TCR sequences. In addition to the first cohort of hundreds of subjects, a separate validation cohort of approximately 130 different subjects was used. In a later analysis, previously published TCR beta repertoires from fewer than 750 donors were re-analyzed and high-resolution HLA genotyping was added so that TCR occurrence patterns could be studied. Among around 400 genotyped donors of the cohort, an average of around 240,000 unique TCR beta nucleotide sequences was sequenced per donor, of which about 18% were non-productive. About five DR-DQ haplotypes were treated as single units for association and clustering because of strong linkage in the cohort. The genetic ancestry cluster associated with self-reported Caucasian donors included 80% to 90% of the roughly 400 genotyped donors. The study used immunosequencing to profile the T cell repertoires of about 670 subjects and linked those repertoires to cytomegalovirus serostatus. The aim of the study was to test whether cataloging public T cell receptors could identify signatures of past pathogen exposure. An earlier analysis of approximately 500 of the donors applied high-throughput TCR beta sequencing to assess whether each TCR beta V gene segment acted as functional or pseudogenic. In a later genetic analysis, genome-wide SNP genotypes for about three fifths of the roughly 670 donors were used, and that subset was treated as a discovery cohort. Every discovery cohort repertoire had been produced on one sequencing platform. Typing coverage differed by locus: A, B, C, DRB1 and DQB1 were typed in roughly 629-630 donors, DQA1 in 522, DPA1 in some 570, and DPB1 in around 490. Class I and class II HLA loci were covered by the typing at four-digit resolution. Results the study describes overall, beyond this receptor: Linkage disequilibrium might explain the correlated functional status among segregating V segments, but an unknown experimental factor could not be excluded. A further reported finding was that TCR beta sequences accurately predicted the HLA-A and HLA-B alleles for most subjects in the first cohort. Across donors, most TCR sequences were observed very rarely, whereas some public TCRs were present in many individuals. In a later analysis, HLA-associated TCR beta chains were found to be more clonally expanded and to have lower generation probabilities than equally common non-associated chains. Because HLA typing was unavailable for some donors at each locus, only the typed subset was used in association tests. The cohort was sequenced for TCR beta chains only, and without alpha or paired-chain data the features that could be detected were limited. The classifier was reported to diagnose cytomegalovirus status with high specificity and sensitivity in both the original cohort and the validation cohort. The study listed 150 to 200 TCR beta chains as associated with cytomegalovirus. According to a later analysis, most CMV-associated TCR beta chains appeared to be HLA-restricted, and the HLA associations seemed to be driven largely by CMV exposure. According to a later analysis, parvovirus B19, influenza, CMV and Epstein-Barr virus appeared linked to several top co-occurrence clusters. Because counts were too low, about 15 rarely observed V segments, including chromosome 9 orphons, were left out of the earlier analysis of roughly 600 of the donors. In an earlier analysis of approximately 600 of the donors, most TCR beta V segments were observed in productive rearrangements about 87% or about 30% of the time, broadly matching IMGT annotations. A cluster of highly shared sequence variants was judged likely to represent a technical artifact of the sequencing pipeline. When HLA alleles, especially DR and DQ, strongly co-occurred, TCR associations were difficult to assign to individual alleles. An association between a missense DCLRE1C variant and V-gene and J-gene trimming of TCR beta chains was found in a later genetic analysis and replicated in an independent cohort. Specific HLA alleles were associated with 16,951 TCR beta sequences at a false discovery rate of 0.05 in a later analysis. According to the authors, the approach could potentially be generalized to other disease states and immunological phenotypes. In a later analysis, the rate of TCR association differed among HLA loci, with DRB1 alleles having the most associated TCRs and HLA-C alleles having the fewest. Three of the identified cytomegalovirus-associated TCR beta chains were confirmed in vitro to be specific for cytomegalovirus antigens. Immune exposure information for the cohort was limited to CMV serostatus. Sequencing depth was assumed to be roughly uniform across donors in the presence/absence analyses, though that assumption may not hold. The 87-base-pair reads could not distinguish some IMGT-functional V segments, including TRBV6-2 and TRBV6-3, so those segments were excluded. Compared with the approximately 700-donor mean, donors in an Asian-associated ancestry cluster had fewer N-insertions in productive TCRs, according to a later genetic analysis.

CDR1 SQVTM and CDR2 ANQGSEA were looked up in the germline V gene. Relative to germline, V is missing 7 bases and J is missing 4 bases, with 6 bases of the junction outside any gene match. The cysteine opens and the phenylalanine closes a CDR3 of 14 amino acids. Of all the DNA, just the CDR3 is kept, 42 bases in frame from base 1. This sequence was found in a man aged 30 to 45 in good health and CMV-seropositive. Rearrangement joined TRBV29-1 to TRBJ2-1, and 11 junction bases match TRBD2. The sample taken for sequencing was PBMCs. CDR3 sequence: CSGSTSGVYNEQFF. The DNA reads as follows: TGCAGCGGCTCGACTAGCGGGGTATACAATGAGCAGTTCTTC.